A selection of T cell receptor beta chains follows, all from one sample in a study of cytomegalovirus exposure and HLA in healthy donors. Libraries were prepared by immunoSEQ multiplex PCR; TCRdb keeps only in-frame clonotypes and omits some of them. The sample comprises about 230,000 clones, 70% to 85% of which are singletons, and around 2.9% rests with the top ten. Sequenced material: PBMCs. The receptors come from an older woman in good health and CMV-seropositive. Both conserved end residues are part of each CDR3. Clone size is not always given. Where it is, it says once, few, many or a class for expanded clones.

>TRBJ2-7|TRBV30|NA
CACFPGQGYEQYF
>NA|TRBV5-1|NA
CASSVTGGSSYEQYF
>TRBJ1-1|TRBV5-6|few
CASSFHGFGTEAFF
>TRBJ1-1|TRBV10-1|NA
CASSEPSQRDF
>TRBJ2-1|TRBV18|NA
CASSPRTVRGAYNEQFF
>TRBJ2-1|TRBV7-7|NA
CASSSLGASYNEQFF
>TRBJ1-2|TRBV19|NA
CASSIWERTGRSGYTF
>TRBJ2-2|TRBV7-2|NA
CASRSLTGELFF
>TRBJ2-5|TRBV14|NA
CASRLGVQKTQYF
>TRBJ2-3|TRBV25-1|NA
CASSDPHDWADTQYF
>TRBJ2-7|TRBV20-1|NA
CSTRGGYEQYF
>TRBJ2-1|TRBV29-1|NA
CSVSRGNEQFF
>TRBJ2-3|TRBV10-3|NA
CATNPGGARTDTQYF
>TRBJ2-3|TRBV9|few
CASSVVGTDTQYF
>TRBJ1-3|TRBV30|NA
CAWSGLQGMGNTIYF
>TRBJ2-7|TRBV5-5|few
CASSLGPAYSYEQYF
>TRBJ2-1|TRBV7-8|once
CASSLDRGSAEQFF
>TRBJ2-1|TRBV5-1|once
CASSPGAGGPDEQFF
>TRBJ2-7|TRBV4-2|few
CASSQPGQGNYEQYF
>TRBJ1-2|TRBV28|NA
CASSLPGQGRGYTF
>TRBJ2-5|TRBV5-4|NA
CASSQRLAGGPLEETQYF
>TRBJ1-2|TRBV6-5|NA
CASSYSQGFGYTF
>TRBJ2-1|TRBV5-1|NA
CASSFSLAGDNEQFF
>TRBJ2-1|TRBV6-5|NA
CATGTSGIGEQFF
>TRBJ2-7|TRBV19|NA
CASSTTSASYEQYF
>TRBJ1-1|TRBV5-1|NA
CASSYLDRGTEAFF
>TRBJ2-7|TRBV7-2|NA
CASSRGGGSSYEQYF
>TRBJ2-5|TRBV7-2|NA
CASSDIVETQYF
>TRBJ2-3|TRBV7-2|NA
CASSLVAGTDTQYF
>TRBJ2-5|TRBV4-2|NA
CASSYQGEAETQYF
>TRBJ2-1|TRBV6-5|NA
CASSYSGANYNEQFF
>TRBJ2-7|TRBV5-1|NA
CASSFGGGWSEQYF
>TRBJ1-5|TRBV30|few
CAWSAPRDRGPSPQHF
>TRBJ2-3|TRBV2|NA
CASSVGGKQYF
>TRBJ1-2|TRBV5-4|NA
CASSLAGDYGYTF
>TRBJ2-3|TRBV9|NA
CASSVAGGPTDTQYF
>TRBJ2-5|TRBV25-1|few
CASSRDRDYQETQYF
>TRBJ2-5|TRBV6-1|NA
CASSVYRDRGRREQYF
>TRBJ1-2|TRBV6-6|few
CASSSSGRKSYGYTF
>TRBJ1-2|TRBV9|NA
CASSAQGNYGYTF
>TRBJ2-7|TRBV19|NA
CASSQRAGGEYEQYF
>TRBJ1-1|TRBV28|NA
CASSLGLLLRAFF
>TRBJ1-2|TRBV4-3|few
CASSQEYAQGNGYTF
>TRBJ1-4|TRBV6-5|NA
CASSSQYLNEKLFF
>TRBJ2-5|TRBV2|NA
CASSPDRGPQETQYF
>TRBJ2-1|TRBV5-1|NA
CASSSRTSGGSESRYNEQFF
>TRBJ1-1|TRBV5-5|NA
CASTLDPGNTEAFF
>TRBJ2-6|TRBV7-2|NA
CASSLAFGGDTSGANVLTF